This T cell receptor (beta chain) was obtained from a study of technical replicates of blood from a handful of donors. The repertoire was sequenced with immunoSEQ multiplex PCR; TCRdb's copy has only in-frame clones and lacks some. The data contain around 90,000 clones, roughly 93% of them singletons. This CDR3 region has 15 residues. Germline-derived CDR1 and CDR2 are MGHRA and YSYEKL. V lost 3 bases and J lost 1; bases outside the gene matches: 1. This clonotype was obtained from a human donor in good health. The chain uses TRBV4-1 and TRBJ1-5, with TRBD1 identical over 9 bases. The material sequenced was T cells isolated from PBMCs. Written as DNA, the CDR3 is TGCGCCAGCAGCCAGACAGGGGGGAGCAATCAGCCCCAGCATTTT. Translating gives CASSQTGGSNQPQHF.